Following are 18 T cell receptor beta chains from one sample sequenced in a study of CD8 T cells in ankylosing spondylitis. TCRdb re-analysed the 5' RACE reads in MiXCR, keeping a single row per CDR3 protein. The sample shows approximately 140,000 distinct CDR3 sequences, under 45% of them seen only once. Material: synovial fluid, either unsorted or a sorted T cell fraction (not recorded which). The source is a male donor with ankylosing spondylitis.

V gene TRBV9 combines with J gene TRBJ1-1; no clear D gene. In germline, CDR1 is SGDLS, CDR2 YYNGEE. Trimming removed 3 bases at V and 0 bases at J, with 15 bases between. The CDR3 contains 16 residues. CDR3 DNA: TGTGCCAGCAGCGCCCGCCCCGGCCCCATGAACACTGAAGCTTTCTTT. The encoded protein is CASSARPGPMNTEAFF.

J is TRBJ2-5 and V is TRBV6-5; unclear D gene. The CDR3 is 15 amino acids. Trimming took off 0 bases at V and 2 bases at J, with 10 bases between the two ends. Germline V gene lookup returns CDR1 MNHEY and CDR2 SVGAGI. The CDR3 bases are TGTGCCAGCAGTTACTCTGATCCCGCTCAAGAGACCCAGTACTTC. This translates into CASSYSDPAQETQYF.

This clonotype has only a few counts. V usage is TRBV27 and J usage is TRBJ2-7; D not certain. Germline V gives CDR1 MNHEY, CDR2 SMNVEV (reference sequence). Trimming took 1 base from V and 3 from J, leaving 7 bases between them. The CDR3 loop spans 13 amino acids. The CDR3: CASSLLKDYEQYF. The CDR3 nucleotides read TGTGCCAGCAGTTTATTGAAGGACTACGAGCAGTACTTC.

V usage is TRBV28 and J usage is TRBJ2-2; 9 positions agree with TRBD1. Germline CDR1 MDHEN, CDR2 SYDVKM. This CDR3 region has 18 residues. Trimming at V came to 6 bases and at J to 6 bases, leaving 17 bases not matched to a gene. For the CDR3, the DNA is TGTGCCAGCAGGGAATGGGACAGGGAAAGCTTAGTTTCCGGGGAGCTGTTTTTT. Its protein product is CASREWDRESLVSGELFF.

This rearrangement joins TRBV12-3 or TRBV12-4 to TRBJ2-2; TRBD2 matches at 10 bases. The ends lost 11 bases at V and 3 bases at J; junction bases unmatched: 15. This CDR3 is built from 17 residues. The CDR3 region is CAVRGDSGGLHTGELFF. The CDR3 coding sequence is TGTGCCGTCCGGGGGGATAGCGGGGGGCTTCACACCGGGGAGCTGTTTTTT.

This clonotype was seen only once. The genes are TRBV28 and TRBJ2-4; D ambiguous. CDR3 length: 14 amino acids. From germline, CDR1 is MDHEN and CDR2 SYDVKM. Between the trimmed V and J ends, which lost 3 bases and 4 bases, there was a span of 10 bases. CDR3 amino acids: CASSFLVAKNIQYF. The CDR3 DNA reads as TGTGCCAGCAGTTTTTTGGTCGCGAAAAACATTCAGTACTTC.

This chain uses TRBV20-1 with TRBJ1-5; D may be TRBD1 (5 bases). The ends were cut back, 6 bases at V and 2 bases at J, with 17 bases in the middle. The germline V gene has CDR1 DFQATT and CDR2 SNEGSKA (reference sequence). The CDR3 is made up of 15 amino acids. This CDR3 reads CSAPRVGRGNQPQHF. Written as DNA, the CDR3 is TGCAGTGCCCCCCGGGTGGGGCGCGGCAATCAGCCCCAGCATTTT.

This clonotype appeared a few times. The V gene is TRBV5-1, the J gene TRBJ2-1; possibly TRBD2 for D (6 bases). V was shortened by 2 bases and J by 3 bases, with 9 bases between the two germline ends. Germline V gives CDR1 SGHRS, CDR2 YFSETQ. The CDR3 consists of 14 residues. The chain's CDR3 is CASSLTSSYNEQFF. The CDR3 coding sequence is TGCGCCAGCAGCTTAACTAGCAGCTACAATGAGCAGTTCTTC.

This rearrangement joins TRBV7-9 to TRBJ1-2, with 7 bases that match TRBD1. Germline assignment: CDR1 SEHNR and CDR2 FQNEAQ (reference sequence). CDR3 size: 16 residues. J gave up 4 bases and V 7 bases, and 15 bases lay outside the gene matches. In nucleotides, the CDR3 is TGTGCCAGCAAGCTATGGACCAGGGGGACCTCCTATGGCTACACCTTC. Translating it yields CASKLWTRGTSYGYTF.

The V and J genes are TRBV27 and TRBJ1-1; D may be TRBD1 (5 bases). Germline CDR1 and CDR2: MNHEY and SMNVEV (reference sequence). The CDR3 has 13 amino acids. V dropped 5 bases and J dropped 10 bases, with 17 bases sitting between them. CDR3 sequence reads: CASSPLLTGGAFF. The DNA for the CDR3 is TGTGCCAGCAGTCCATTACTCACGGGGGGAGCTTTCTTT.

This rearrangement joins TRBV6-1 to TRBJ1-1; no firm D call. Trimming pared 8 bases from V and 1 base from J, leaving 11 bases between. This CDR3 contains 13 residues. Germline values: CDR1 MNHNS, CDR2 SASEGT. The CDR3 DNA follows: TGTGCCAGCCCCGACGGAACGAACACTGAAGCTTTCTTT. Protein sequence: CASPDGTNTEAFF.

The CDR3 nucleotides read TGTGCCAGCGACGAGGACAGGGCCAACAATGAGCAGTTCTTC. Its translation: CASDEDRANNEQFF. The J gene is TRBJ2-1, the V gene TRBV7-9; 8 bases fit TRBD1. The germline V gene has CDR1 SEHNR and CDR2 FQNEAQ (reference sequence). The CDR3 contains 14 residues. With 8 bases clipped from V and 5 bases from J, the junction kept 8 bases outside the gene matches.

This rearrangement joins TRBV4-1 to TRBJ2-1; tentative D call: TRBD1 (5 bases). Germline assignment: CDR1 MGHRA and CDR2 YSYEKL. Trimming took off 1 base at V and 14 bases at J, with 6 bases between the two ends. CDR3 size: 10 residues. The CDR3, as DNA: TGCGCCAGCAGCCAAGGGGGCGAGTTCTTC. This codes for CASSQGGEFF.

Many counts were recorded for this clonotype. CDR3 nucleotide sequence: TGTGCCAGCAGCCCAGACACACTCTCTGGAAACACCATATATTTT. It encodes CASSPDTLSGNTIYF. This sequence joins TRBV3-1 and TRBJ1-3; D ambiguous. The CDR3 is 15 residues long. Germline values: CDR1 LGHDT, CDR2 YNNKEL (reference sequence). V was shortened by 4 bases and J by 0 bases, with 10 bases between the two germline ends.

In DNA form, the CDR3 reads TGTGCTAGTGGTTTGTCACCCAAGTCAGGGCAGGGGGCGGTTGGCGAGCAGTTCTTC. Translated, it gives CASGLSPKSGQGAVGEQFF. The gene calls are TRBV12-5 and TRBJ2-1, with 8 nucleotides matching TRBD1. The CDR3 runs 19 residues. V lost 2 bases, J lost 10 bases, and 22 bases stayed unmatched. Germline loops: CDR1 LGHNT, CDR2 FRNRAP.

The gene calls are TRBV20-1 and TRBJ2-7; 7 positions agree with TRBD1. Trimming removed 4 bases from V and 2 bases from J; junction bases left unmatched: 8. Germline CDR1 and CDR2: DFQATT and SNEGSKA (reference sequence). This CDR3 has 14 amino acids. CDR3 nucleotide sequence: TGCAGTGCTACCGAGGGGGCGGAGCCCTACGAGCAGTACTTC. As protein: CSATEGAEPYEQYF.

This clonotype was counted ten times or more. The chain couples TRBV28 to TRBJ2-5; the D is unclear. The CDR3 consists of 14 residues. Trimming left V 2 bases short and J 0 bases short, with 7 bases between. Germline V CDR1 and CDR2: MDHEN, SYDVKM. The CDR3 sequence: CASSLGEYQETQYF. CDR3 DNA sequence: TGTGCCAGCAGTTTAGGAGAGTACCAAGAGACCCAGTACTTC.

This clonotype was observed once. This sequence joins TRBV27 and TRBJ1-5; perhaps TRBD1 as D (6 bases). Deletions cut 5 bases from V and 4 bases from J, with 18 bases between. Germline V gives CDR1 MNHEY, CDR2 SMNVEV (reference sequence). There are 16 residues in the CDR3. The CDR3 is CASSARGWGFNQPQHF. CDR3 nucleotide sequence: TGTGCCAGCAGTGCTAGGGGGTGGGGATTTAATCAGCCCCAGCATTTT.